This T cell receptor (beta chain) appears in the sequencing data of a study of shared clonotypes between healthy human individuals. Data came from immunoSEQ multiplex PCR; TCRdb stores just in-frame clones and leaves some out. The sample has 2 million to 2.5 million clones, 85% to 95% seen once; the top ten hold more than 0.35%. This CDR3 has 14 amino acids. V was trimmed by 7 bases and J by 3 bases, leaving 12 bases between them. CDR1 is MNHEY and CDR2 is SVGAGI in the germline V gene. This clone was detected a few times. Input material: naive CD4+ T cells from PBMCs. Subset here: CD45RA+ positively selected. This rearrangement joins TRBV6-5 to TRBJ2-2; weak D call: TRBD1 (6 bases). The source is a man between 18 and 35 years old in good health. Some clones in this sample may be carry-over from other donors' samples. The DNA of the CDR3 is TGTGCCAGCAACGAACACAGGGACACCGGGGAGCTGTTTTTT. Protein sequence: CASNEHRDTGELFF.